What follows are 26 T cell receptor beta chains derived from one specimen sequenced in a study of control samples from healthy donors and cancer patients. The assay was immunoSEQ multiplex PCR, and TCRdb's table has in-frame clones only and misses some. Of 90,000 to 150,000 clones listed, around 89% are singletons. The sequencing sample was made of blood. The receptor set was obtained from a man between 40 and 49 years old in good health.

The chain recombines TRBV19 with TRBJ1-1; 8 bases map to TRBD1. Germline CDR1 reads LNHDA; CDR2 reads SQIVND (reference sequence). The CDR3 sequence is 15 residues long. Trimming cost V 5 bases and J 4 bases; bases outside gene matches: 9. The CDR3 DNA reads as TGTGCCAGTAGTCTCCCAGGGGGCGCCGGCACTGAAGCTTTCTTT. Translation gives CASSLPGGAGTEAFF. The full variable domain, its missing parts supplied by reference TRBV19 and TRBJ1-1, is DGGITQSPKYLFRKEGQNVTLSCEQNLNHDAMYWYRQDPGQGLRLIYYSQIVNDFQKGDIAEGYSVSREKKESFPLTVTSAQKNPTAFYLCASSLPGGAGTEAFFGQGTRLTVV.

In this sample, this clone turned up once. CDR3 coding DNA: TGCGCCAGCAGCAAGGACAGGGGTGGCACCGGGGAGCTGTTTTTT. It is translated as CASSKDRGGTGELFF. The chain recombines TRBV5-1 with TRBJ2-2; 9 bases are shared with TRBD1. Germline-derived CDR1 and CDR2 are SGHRS and YFSETQ. The CDR3 totals 15 residues. Trimming cost V 4 bases and J 4 bases; bases outside gene matches: 5.

The V gene is TRBV5-1, the J gene TRBJ1-1, with TRBD1 as a possible D gene (6 bases). V was clipped by 0 bases and J by 1 base, with 7 bases between them. From germline, CDR1 is SGHRS and CDR2 YFSETQ. The CDR3 is 14 amino acids. This CDR3 reads CASSLEGQNTEAFF. The CDR3 DNA follows: TGCGCCAGCAGCTTGGAGGGACAGAACACTGAAGCTTTCTTT.

V is TRBV11-1 and J is TRBJ2-7, with TRBD1 identical over 11 bases. There are 15 residues in the CDR3. J was trimmed by 4 bases and V by 5 bases; bases with no gene match: 7. Germline V gene lookup returns CDR1 SGHAT and CDR2 FQDESV (reference sequence). This chain's CDR3 is CASSPTRDRGYEQYF. CDR3 coding DNA: TGTGCCAGCAGCCCTACCCGGGACAGGGGGTACGAGCAGTACTTC.

The V gene is TRBV20-1, the J gene TRBJ1-4; unclear D gene. Between the trimmed V and J ends, which lost 4 bases and 5 bases, there was a span of 2 bases. CDR3 length equals 10 residues. The germline V gene has CDR1 DFQATT and CDR2 SNEGSKA (reference sequence). CDR3 nucleotide sequence: TGCAGTGCTACAAATGAAAAACTGTTTTTT. It yields the protein CSATNEKLFF.

This rearrangement joins TRBV29-1 to TRBJ2-7; 10 bases agree with TRBD2. After removal of 7 bases from V and 3 bases from J, the junction contained 6 bases not matched to a gene. The CDR3 is 13 amino acids. Germline CDR1 and CDR2: SQVTM and ANQGSEA. This chain's CDR3 is CSGTLAGGYEQYF. In DNA, the CDR3 is TGCAGCGGGACCTTAGCGGGGGGCTACGAGCAGTACTTC.

This clone was seen only once. The genes are TRBV5-4 and TRBJ2-3; D possibly corresponds to TRBD2 (7 bases). The CDR3 totals 14 residues. Germline CDR1 is SGHNT and CDR2 is YYREEE (reference sequence). V lost 2 bases and J 5 bases, leaving 12 bases between the germline ends. This chain's CDR3 is CASSFGGLGDTQYF. The CDR3 DNA reads as TGTGCCAGCAGCTTCGGGGGGCTTGGAGATACGCAGTATTTT.

The chain employs TRBV24-1 and TRBJ2-1, with TRBD2 identical over 8 bases. Trimming at V came to 4 bases and at J to 4 bases, leaving 11 bases not matched to a gene. CDR1 and CDR2 (germline): KGHDR, SFDVKD. The CDR3 is 17 residues long. CDR3 nucleotide sequence: TGTGCCACCAGTGAGGACTTTCTTCGGGGGGGGTACAATGAGCAGTTCTTC. Translating gives CATSEDFLRGGYNEQFF.

The J gene is TRBJ2-7, the V gene TRBV5-1, with D perhaps being TRBD1 or TRBD2 (5 bases each). Germline assignment: CDR1 SGHRS and CDR2 YFSETQ. The V end lost 3 bases, the J end lost 6 bases, and 16 bases lay between the germline ends. This CDR3 contains 14 residues. This CDR3 is CASSWGWVGVEQYF. The CDR3 bases are TGCGCCAGCAGCTGGGGGTGGGTTGGGGTCGAGCAGTACTTC.

CDR3 sequence reads: CASSTTGQIYGYTF. The CDR3 DNA sequence: TGTGCCAGCAGCACCACCGGACAGATCTATGGCTACACCTTC. V usage is TRBV9 and J usage is TRBJ1-2; a possible D gene is TRBD1 (6 bases). CDR1 and CDR2 from the germline V gene are SGDLS and YYNGEE. The CDR3 extends over 14 amino acids. Between the trimmed V and J ends, which lost 4 bases and 4 bases, there was a span of 14 bases. Full variable domain (remainder filled in from reference TRBV9 and TRBJ1-2): DSGVTQTPKHLITATGQRVTLRCSPRSGDLSVYWYQQSLDQGLQFLIQYYNGEERAKGNILERFSAQQFPDLHSELNLSSLELGDSALYFCASSTTGQIYGYTFGSGTRLTVV.

The rearrangement joins TRBV30 to TRBJ2-3; 11 bases align to TRBD2. V trimming: 0 bases; J trimming: 2 bases; junction bases outside the gene matches: 4. The CDR3 totals 16 residues. CDR1 and CDR2 (germline): GTSNPN, SVGIG (reference sequence). The CDR3 loop reads CAWSVPSGGTTDTQYF. The DNA for the CDR3 is TGTGCCTGGAGTGTACCTAGCGGGGGGACCACAGATACGCAGTATTTT.

The gene calls are TRBV20-1 and TRBJ2-6; either TRBD1 or TRBD2 may fit D (6 bases each). CDR1 and CDR2 from the germline V gene are DFQATT and SNEGSKA (reference sequence). The CDR3 has 17 residues. Trimming removed 3 bases at V and 3 bases at J, with 18 bases between. In nucleotides, the CDR3 is TGCAGTGCTAGTGTTTGGGGGGCAGGAGATGGGGCCAACGTCCTGACTTTC. This translates into CSASVWGAGDGANVLTF.

This chain uses TRBV13 with TRBJ2-3; 11 bases map to TRBD2. Unmatched junction bases numbered 6, after V lost 6 bases and J lost 7 bases. The CDR3 totals 14 residues. The V gene's germline CDR1 is PRHDT and CDR2 FYEKMQ (reference sequence). DNA of the CDR3: TGTGCCAGCAGACGACTAGCGGGGCAATATACGCAGTATTTT. Residues: CASRRLAGQYTQYF.

V and J are TRBV18 and TRBJ2-3, with TRBD1 matching 7 bases. J lost 0 bases, V lost 3 bases, and 6 bases had no gene match. The germline gives CDR1 KGHSH, CDR2 LQKENI. This CDR3 has 16 amino acids. In DNA, the CDR3 is TGTGCCAGCTCACCTCAAGGGGGCTATAGCACAGATACGCAGTATTTT. Protein sequence: CASSPQGGYSTDTQYF.

The chain couples TRBV20-1 to TRBJ1-2; no clear D gene. There are 10 residues in the CDR3. V was cut by 3 bases and J by 4 bases, with 3 bases left in between. In germline, CDR1 is DFQATT, CDR2 SNEGSKA (reference sequence). In nucleotides, the CDR3 is TGCAGTGCTAGCAGCTATGGCTACACCTTC. Protein: CSASSYGYTF.

In this sample, this clone turned up once. The gene calls are TRBV7-3 and TRBJ2-3; tentatively, D is TRBD2 (5 bases). Trimming removed 0 bases at V and 3 bases at J, with 7 bases between. The CDR3 consists of 14 residues. Germline assignment: CDR1 SGHTA and CDR2 FQGTGA. CDR3 nucleotides: TGTGCCAGCAGCTTAACTAGCGCTACAGATACGCAGTATTTT. This sequence encodes CASSLTSATDTQYF. The full variable domain, in which reference TRBV7-3 and TRBJ2-3 provide the parts outside the CDR3, is GAGVSQTPSNKVTEKGKYVELRCDPISGHTALYWYRQSLGQGPEFLIYFQGTGAADDSGLPNDRFFAVRPEGSVSTLKIQRTERGDSAVYLCASSLTSATDTQYFGPGTRLTVL.

The rearrangement uses TRBV4-3 and TRBJ1-2; D unresolved. Germline lookup yields CDR1 LGHNA and CDR2 YSLEER. Trimming took off 4 bases at V and 4 bases at J, with 16 bases between the two ends. This CDR3 is built from 15 residues. The CDR3 DNA follows: TGCGCCAGCAGCCCAATAGTGGGGATGGGCTATGGCTACACCTTC. Amino acid sequence: CASSPIVGMGYGYTF.

V gene TRBV7-2 combines with J gene TRBJ1-6; D is uncertain. Germline loops: CDR1 SGHTA, CDR2 FQGNSA. The CDR3 consists of 15 residues. V gave up 2 bases and J gave up 0 bases, with 5 bases separating them. The CDR3 DNA reads TGTGCCAGCAGCTTAAGGAGCTCCTATAATTCACCCCTCCACTTT. Translating it yields CASSLRSSYNSPLHF. Variable domain in full (rest from reference TRBV7-2 and TRBJ1-6): GAGVSQSPSNKVTEKGKDVELRCDPISGHTALYWYRQSLGQGLEFLIYFQGNSAPDKSGLPSDRFSAERTGGSVSTLTIQRTQQEDSAVYLCASSLRSSYNSPLHFGNGTRLTVT.

This clone came up once. The V call is TRBV7-9, the J call TRBJ1-4; 10 bases are shared with TRBD1. This CDR3 spans 14 amino acids. J gave up 7 bases and V 5 bases, and 4 bases lay outside the gene matches. The germline V gene has CDR1 SEHNR and CDR2 FQNEAQ (reference sequence). The CDR3 spells CASSTGQGVEKLFF. The CDR3 DNA is TGTGCCAGCAGCACTGGACAGGGGGTTGAAAAACTGTTTTTT.

The V and J genes are TRBV10-3 and TRBJ1-1; D perhaps matches TRBD1 (6 bases). Trimming removed 3 bases at V and 5 bases at J, with 16 bases between. The CDR3 contains 15 residues. Looked up from germline, CDR1 is ENHRY and CDR2 is SYGVKD. The CDR3 is CAISDPPPGETEAFF. The CDR3 coding sequence is TGTGCCATCAGTGACCCACCGCCAGGGGAGACTGAAGCTTTCTTT.

In its sample, this clone ranks as medium-sized (0.01 to 0.1%). The rearrangement joins TRBV14 to TRBJ1-2; D is unclear. CDR3 size: 14 residues. The germline CDR1 and CDR2 sequences are SGHDN and FVKESK. Trimming took 1 base from V and 6 from J, leaving 12 bases between them. In nucleotides, the CDR3 is TGTGCCAGCAGCCAAGTTCACGACGGGGATGGCTACACCTTC. Translating gives CASSQVHDGDGYTF.

This clone was detected once. The gene calls are TRBV20-1 and TRBJ2-7; a weak D match, TRBD1 (6 bases). Between the trimmed V and J ends, which lost 3 bases and 0 bases, there was a span of 15 bases. Germline V gives CDR1 DFQATT, CDR2 SNEGSKA (reference sequence). The CDR3 consists of 15 residues. In nucleotides, the CDR3 is TGCAGTGCTAGTAGGGGGACGGGAAGCTCCTACGAGCAGTACTTC. Protein: CSASRGTGSSYEQYF.

The chain joins TRBV24-1 to TRBJ1-2; D might be TRBD1 (6 bases). V shed 1 base and J shed 4 bases, with 9 bases lying between them. This CDR3 is 14 amino acids long. The germline CDR1 and CDR2 sequences are KGHDR and SFDVKD. CDR3 in DNA: TGTGCCACCAGTGATTTCGGGACAAGCTATGGCTACACCTTC. It translates to CATSDFGTSYGYTF.

The gene calls are TRBV7-9 and TRBJ1-5, with 7 bases identical to TRBD1. J gave up 0 bases and V 4 bases, and 3 bases lay outside the gene matches. The CDR3 length is 15 residues. The V gene's germline CDR1 is SEHNR and CDR2 FQNEAQ (reference sequence). CDR3 nucleotides: TGTGCCAGCAGCTACGGGACAGCTAGCAATCAGCCCCAGCATTTT. It encodes CASSYGTASNQPQHF.

The chain uses TRBV9 and TRBJ2-5; 10 bases are shared with TRBD2. The CDR3 is 15 amino acids. Germline V CDR1 and CDR2: SGDLS, YYNGEE. Trimming removed 0 bases from V and 6 bases from J; junction bases left unmatched: 5. The CDR3 spells CASSVESGGAQTQYF. In DNA form, the CDR3 reads TGTGCCAGCAGCGTAGAGAGCGGGGGGGCACAGACCCAGTACTTC. The full variable domain, completed using reference TRBV9 and TRBJ2-5, is DSGVTQTPKHLITATGQRVTLRCSPRSGDLSVYWYQQSLDQGLQFLIQYYNGEERAKGNILERFSAQQFPDLHSELNLSSLELGDSALYFCASSVESGGAQTQYFGPGTRLLVL.

The chain joins TRBV6-1 to TRBJ1-5, with 10 bases identical to TRBD1. V was clipped by 0 bases and J by 7 bases; unmatched bases: 6. The CDR3 runs 16 residues. Per the germline V gene, CDR1 is MNHNS and CDR2 is SASEGT. Here the CDR3 DNA reads TGTGCCAGCAGTGAAGCTTCCGGACAGGGGGGCCAGCCCCAGCATTTT. Its protein product is CASSEASGQGGQPQHF.